This TCR beta chain was identified during a study of T cell repertoires in cytomegalovirus infection. The overall study: Public signatures in TCR beta pointed to CMV infection and matching HLA type.

Study-wide points: CMV-specific HLA-C-restricted TCR beta clonotypes dominated the ex vivo response.

TCRdb reprocessed the reads via MiXCR and lists one record per CDR3 protein. The sample holds fewer than 1,000,000 distinct CDR3 sequences, approximately 30% seen once. Comments on this clonotype: As yet, its antigen is unknown.

Germline CDR1 reads MNHEY; CDR2 reads SMNVEV (reference sequence). The junction had 21 bases not matched to a gene; V was cut back by 5 bases and J by 7 bases. The CDR3 is made up of 18 amino acids. The sequence derives from a human donor in good health (CMV status not recorded). Some clones in this sample may be carry-over from other donors' samples. The sample was cultured CD8+ T cells from PBMCs, taken from culture after CMV antigen stimulation. This chain connects TRBV27 to TRBJ1-1; 8 nucleotides align to TRBD1. This chain's CDR3 is CASSVTPSADRGLVEAFF. In DNA, the CDR3 is TGTGCCAGCAGTGTAACCCCCTCCGCTGACAGGGGCCTGGTTGAAGCTTTCTTT.